The 25 T cell receptor beta chains below were found in one sample sequenced in a study of Tregs in tolerant kidney transplant recipients. Sequencing used immunoSEQ multiplex PCR; TCRdb keeps in-frame clones, though not all of them. Of about 14,000 clones listed, more than 90% are singletons. Sequencing used CD8+ T cells from blood. The receptors here all came from a human donor in good health.

The rearrangement uses TRBV9 and TRBJ2-5; 10 nucleotides align to TRBD2. CDR3 length: 14 amino acids. J was trimmed by 5 bases and V by 2 bases; bases with no gene match: 3. Germline values: CDR1 SGDLS, CDR2 YYNGEE. The CDR3 DNA sequence: TGTGCCAGCAGCGTGAGCGGGGGGGAGGAGACCCAGTACTTC. Its translation: CASSVSGGEETQYF.

The V gene is TRBV6-6, the J gene TRBJ1-2; D is uncertain. The CDR3 totals 14 residues. Germline lookup yields CDR1 MNHNY and CDR2 SVGAGI (reference sequence). Trimming cost V 4 bases and J 0 bases, with 9 bases left between them. The CDR3 here is CASSLGATNYGYTF. For the CDR3, the DNA is TGTGCCAGCAGTTTGGGAGCTACTAACTATGGCTACACCTTC.

V is TRBV11-2 and J is TRBJ1-1; TRBD1 agrees at 8 bases. Looked up from germline, CDR1 is SGHAT and CDR2 is FQNNGV. This CDR3 is built from 15 residues. Unmatched junction bases numbered 6, after V lost 1 base and J lost 5 bases. CDR3 nucleotide sequence: TGTGCCAGCAGCTTAGGGTACACAGGGGGAACTGAAGCTTTCTTT. Protein: CASSLGYTGGTEAFF.

The chain uses TRBV30 and TRBJ2-1; 8 nucleotides line up with TRBD2. The CDR3 is 16 residues long. Germline V CDR1 and CDR2: GTSNPN, SVGIG (reference sequence). The V gene end was trimmed by 3 bases and the J gene end by 4 bases; junction bases not matched to a gene: 11. In DNA form, the CDR3 reads TGTGCCTGGAGGGGACTTAGCGGGACTAGGTACAATGAGCAGTTCTTC. Translation gives CAWRGLSGTRYNEQFF.

CDR3 region: CASSSYRDRGDTEAFF. The DNA for the CDR3 is TGTGCCAGCAGCTCCTACCGGGACAGGGGGGACACTGAAGCTTTCTTT. The rearrangement joins TRBV9 to TRBJ1-1, with 11 positions matching TRBD1. Germline V gene lookup returns CDR1 SGDLS and CDR2 YYNGEE. V dropped 4 bases and J dropped 3; count of bases not matched to a gene: 8. The CDR3 covers 16 residues.

The rearrangement links TRBV28 to TRBJ1-4, with D maybe TRBD1 (5 bases). This CDR3 has 15 residues. V was cut by 5 bases and J by 4 bases, with 14 bases left in between. Per the germline V gene, CDR1 is MDHEN and CDR2 is SYDVKM. CDR3 in amino acids: CASSPSGWVNEKLFF. As DNA, the CDR3 is TGTGCCAGCAGTCCCTCAGGGTGGGTTAATGAAAAACTGTTTTTT.

V and J are TRBV6-5 and TRBJ2-7; D is ambiguous. The CDR3 is 13 residues long. Germline CDR1 is MNHEY and CDR2 is SVGAGI. With 2 bases removed from V and 0 bases from J, the gap between germline ends came to 5 bases. In DNA, the CDR3 is TGTGCCAGCAGTTACGCTAGCTCCTACGAGCAGTACTTC. Translated: CASSYASSYEQYF.

The genes are TRBV11-2 and TRBJ1-3; D gene ambiguous. CDR1 SGHAT and CDR2 FQNNGV come from the germline V gene. The CDR3 is made up of 14 amino acids. The V and J ends lost 1 base and 1 base respectively, with 5 bases between them. The CDR3 is CASSLGGSGNTIYF. CDR3 coding DNA: TGTGCCAGCAGCTTAGGGGGATCTGGAAACACCATATATTTT.

The V gene is TRBV19, the J gene TRBJ1-5; TRBD1 agrees at 7 bases. The ends lost 3 bases at V and 1 base at J; junction bases unmatched: 3. CDR1 and CDR2 (germline): LNHDA, SQIVND (reference sequence). CDR3 length: 15 amino acids. This CDR3 reads CASSIGTASNQPQHF. CDR3 DNA: TGTGCCAGTAGTATCGGGACAGCGAGCAATCAGCCCCAGCATTTT.

This clone was recorded only once. The chain has TRBV4-3 and TRBJ2-3; D is undetermined. The CDR3 contains 16 residues. The germline CDR1 and CDR2 sequences are LGHNA and YSLEER. V lost 4 bases, J lost 4 bases, and 18 bases lay in between. The CDR3 nucleotides read TGCGCCAGCAGCCCGACCCGGGCTAATAAGGCAGATACGCAGTATTTT. Its translation is CASSPTRANKADTQYF.

This chain links TRBV10-3 with TRBJ1-1; 7 bases line up with TRBD1. Germline V gene sequence: CDR1 ENHRY, CDR2 SYGVKD. V trimming: 2 bases; J trimming: 4 bases; junction bases outside the gene matches: 7. The CDR3 sequence is 15 residues long. The CDR3 loop is CAISEPRGAATEAFF. The CDR3 DNA is TGTGCCATCAGTGAGCCCAGGGGGGCAGCCACTGAAGCTTTCTTT.

This clone was seen a handful of times. The chain carries TRBV4-1 and TRBJ2-3; no definite D call. Trimming removed 0 bases at V and 3 bases at J, with 10 bases between. The CDR3 extends over 15 amino acids. Germline V gives CDR1 MGHRA, CDR2 YSYEKL. This chain's CDR3 is CASSQDPAGTDTQYF. The CDR3 DNA is TGCGCCAGCAGCCAAGATCCGGCCGGGACAGATACGCAGTATTTT.

The chain couples TRBV7-2 to TRBJ2-3, with TRBD2 matching over 10 bases. This CDR3 region has 19 residues. V gave up 2 bases and J gave up 2 bases; unmatched junction bases: 13. CDR1 SGHTA and CDR2 FQGNSA come from the germline V gene. This CDR3 is CASSLPHDQREGFTDTQYF. The CDR3, as DNA: TGTGCCAGCAGCTTACCCCACGATCAGCGGGAGGGATTCACAGATACGCAGTATTTT. The variable domain in full, completed from reference TRBV7-2 and TRBJ2-3, reads GAGVSQSPSNKVTEKGKDVELRCDPISGHTALYWYRQSLGQGLEFLIYFQGNSAPDKSGLPSDRFSAERTGGSVSTLTIQRTQQEDSAVYLCASSLPHDQREGFTDTQYFGPGTRLTVL.

The rearrangement joins TRBV7-8 to TRBJ2-5, with 13 positions matching TRBD2. The J call may be faulty, since TRBJ2-7 better matches the DNA end. This CDR3 has 15 amino acids. From germline, CDR1 is SGHVS and CDR2 FQNEAQ. CDR3 bases: TGTGCCAGCAGCTGGACTAGCGGGAGTTACTACGAGCAGTACTTC. It encodes CASSWTSGSYYEQYF.

The rearrangement uses TRBV5-6 and TRBJ2-2; 14 bases match TRBD2. Trimming took 4 bases from V and 4 from J; bases not matched to a gene: 3. The germline gives CDR1 SGHDT, CDR2 YYEEEE. This CDR3 spans 16 amino acids. The CDR3 sequence: CASSRTSGGLTGELFF. The CDR3 DNA reads as TGTGCCAGCAGCCGGACTAGCGGGGGGCTCACCGGGGAGCTGTTTTTT.

This clone was seen more than once but under ten times. The CDR3 here is CASSLDVGSPLHF. The CDR3, as DNA: TGCGCCAGCAGCTTGGATGTGGGTTCACCCCTCCACTTT. The genes are TRBV5-1 and TRBJ1-6; D not resolved. From germline, CDR1 is SGHRS and CDR2 YFSETQ. The CDR3 extends over 13 amino acids. Deletions cut 0 bases from V and 9 bases from J, with 7 bases between.

The V and J genes are TRBV6-1 and TRBJ2-1; D is unresolved. This CDR3 contains 15 residues. V dropped 1 base and J dropped 5 bases, with 12 bases sitting between them. CDR1 and CDR2 (germline): MNHNS, SASEGT. CDR3 sequence (DNA): TGTGCCAGCAGTGAAGTAAGGCCTAAAAACAATGAGCAGTTCTTC. Translating gives CASSEVRPKNNEQFF.

The chain is built from TRBV29-1 and TRBJ2-2; possibly TRBD2 for D (7 bases). This CDR3 spans 14 amino acids. Germline V CDR1 and CDR2: SQVTM, ANQGSEA. CDR3 nucleotides: TGCACCAAAGAGGGGGGGTCTACCACCGGGGAGCTGTTTTTT. As protein: CTKEGGSTTGELFF.

The genes are TRBV27 and TRBJ2-5; the match to TRBD2 covers 12 bases. The CDR3 loop spans 18 amino acids. CDR1 MNHEY and CDR2 SMNVEV come from the germline V gene (reference sequence). The junction had 10 bases not matched to a gene; V was cut back by 2 bases and J by 3 bases. DNA of the CDR3: TGTGCCAGCAGTTTACAAACTAGCGGGGGGCGACCTGAAGAGACCCAGTACTTC. Translating gives CASSLQTSGGRPEETQYF.

The V call is TRBV4-1, the J call TRBJ2-7, with TRBD1 matching over 7 bases. Trimming cost V 1 base and J 4 bases; bases outside gene matches: 10. The CDR3 runs 16 residues. Looked up from germline, CDR1 is MGHRA and CDR2 is YSYEKL. Written as DNA, the CDR3 is TGCGCCAGCAGCCAAGTGGGAAGACAGGGTGTTTACGAGCAGTACTTC. Protein: CASSQVGRQGVYEQYF.

The V call is TRBV6-1, the J call TRBJ1-3; D uncertain. V lost 1 base and J lost 0, with 13 bases in between. This CDR3 is 17 amino acids long. CDR1 is MNHNS, CDR2 SASEGT, per germline. The chain's CDR3 is CASSEERPFFSGNTIYF. In DNA form, the CDR3 reads TGTGCCAGCAGTGAAGAGAGACCGTTCTTCTCTGGAAACACCATATATTTT.

J is TRBJ2-7 and V is TRBV4-1; no clear D. Germline assignment: CDR1 MGHRA and CDR2 YSYEKL. The V end was cut by 0 bases, the J end by 2 bases, with 14 bases between. The CDR3 is 16 residues long. The CDR3 spells CASSQEFLQFPYEQYF. The DNA for the CDR3 is TGCGCCAGCAGCCAAGAGTTTTTACAGTTTCCCTACGAGCAGTACTTC.

DNA of the CDR3: TGTGCCAGCAGTTTCGGCTCCTACGAGCAGTACTTC. Its protein is CASSFGSYEQYF. V is TRBV6-1 and J is TRBJ2-7; D is uncertain. This CDR3 region has 12 residues. Germline CDR1 is MNHNS and CDR2 is SASEGT. Trimming stripped 5 bases from V and 0 bases from J, with 5 bases between.

The rearrangement joins TRBV20-1 to TRBJ2-5; a weak D match, TRBD2 (5 bases). The CDR3 covers 11 residues. Germline V lookup: CDR1 DFQATT, CDR2 SNEGSKA (reference sequence). The ends were cut back, 1 base at V and 5 bases at J, with 5 bases in the middle. This chain's CDR3 is CSARGGETQYF. The CDR3 DNA reads TGCAGTGCTAGAGGCGGGGAGACCCAGTACTTC.

The V and J genes are TRBV7-9 and TRBJ2-3; 8 bases align to TRBD1. Unmatched junction bases numbered 6, after V lost 4 bases and J lost 3 bases. The germline gives CDR1 SEHNR, CDR2 FQNEAQ (reference sequence). This CDR3 is built from 15 residues. DNA for the CDR3: TGTGCCAGCAGCTCACGGACAGGGTGGACAGATACGCAGTATTTT. Translating it yields CASSSRTGWTDTQYF.